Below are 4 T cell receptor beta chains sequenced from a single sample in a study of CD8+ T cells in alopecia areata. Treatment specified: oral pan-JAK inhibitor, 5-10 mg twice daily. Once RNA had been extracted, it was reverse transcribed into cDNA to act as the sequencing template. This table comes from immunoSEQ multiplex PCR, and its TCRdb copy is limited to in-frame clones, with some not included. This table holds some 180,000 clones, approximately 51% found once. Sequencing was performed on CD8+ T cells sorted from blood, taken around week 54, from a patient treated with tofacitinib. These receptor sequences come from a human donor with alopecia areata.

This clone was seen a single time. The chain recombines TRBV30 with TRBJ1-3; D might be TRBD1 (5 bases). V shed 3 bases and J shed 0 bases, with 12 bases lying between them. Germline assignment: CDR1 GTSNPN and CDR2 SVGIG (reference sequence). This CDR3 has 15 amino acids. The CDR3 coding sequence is TGTGCCTGGAGGGGTACAGGTATCTCTGGAAACACCATATATTTT. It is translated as CAWRGTGISGNTIYF.

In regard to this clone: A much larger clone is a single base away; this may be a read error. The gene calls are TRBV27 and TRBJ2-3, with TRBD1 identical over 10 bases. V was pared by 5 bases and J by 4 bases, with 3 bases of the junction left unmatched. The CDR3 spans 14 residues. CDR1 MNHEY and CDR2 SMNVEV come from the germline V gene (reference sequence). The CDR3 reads CASSEGQGADTQYF. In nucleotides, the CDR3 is TGTGCCAGCAGTGAAGGACAGGGGGCAGATACGCAGTATTTT.

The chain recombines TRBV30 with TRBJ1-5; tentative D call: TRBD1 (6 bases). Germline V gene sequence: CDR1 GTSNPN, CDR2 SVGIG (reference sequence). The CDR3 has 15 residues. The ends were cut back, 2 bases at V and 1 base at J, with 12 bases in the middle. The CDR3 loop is CAWSPGQLSNQPQHF. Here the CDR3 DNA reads TGTGCCTGGAGTCCCGGACAGCTAAGCAATCAGCCCCAGCATTTT.

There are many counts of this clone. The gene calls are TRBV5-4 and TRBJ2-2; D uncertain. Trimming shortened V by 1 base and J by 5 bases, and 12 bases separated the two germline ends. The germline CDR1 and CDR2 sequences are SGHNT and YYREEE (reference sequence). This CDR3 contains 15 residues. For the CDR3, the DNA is TGTGCCAGCAGCTTGAAAGGAAGACAAACCGGGGAGCTGTTTTTT. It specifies CASSLKGRQTGELFF.